One and the same sample provided the 23 T cell receptor beta chains below, sequenced in a study of T cells in localized non-small cell lung cancer. Sequenced by immunoSEQ multiplex PCR; TCRdb stores in-frame clones only, minus some. The table lists about 29,000 clones, roughly 87% of them singletons. The source material was peripheral blood, sampled before any cancer treatment. The origin of the receptors is a woman aged 40 to 75 with stage I lung adenocarcinoma.

On this clone itself: A junction end diverges from the germline sequence, so it may reflect a read error. The chain recombines TRBV7-3 with TRBJ2-2; D might be TRBD1 (6 bases). The CDR3 is made up of 16 amino acids. CDR1 is SGHTA, CDR2 FQGTGA, per germline. CDR3: CASSLTGTRNTGELFF. The DNA of the CDR3 is TGTGCCAGCAGCCTAACAGGGACCAGGAACACCGGGGAGCTGTTTTTT.

The V and J genes are TRBV7-2 and TRBJ2-3; 11 bases agree with TRBD2. Per germline, CDR1 SGHTA and CDR2 FQGNSA. V gave up 1 base and J gave up 7 bases; unmatched junction bases: 4. This CDR3 has 15 residues. The CDR3 nucleotides read TGTGCCAGCAGCTTAGTAGCGGGAGGGGGCAATACGCAGTATTTT. Translating gives CASSLVAGGGNTQYF.

The J gene is TRBJ1-4, the V gene TRBV27; a possible D gene is TRBD1 (6 bases). Germline loops: CDR1 MNHEY, CDR2 SMNVEV (reference sequence). The CDR3 is made up of 15 amino acids. Trimming took 4 bases from V and 5 from J, leaving 14 bases between them. In nucleotides, the CDR3 is TGTGCCAGCAGTTCGGGGGCATATTCGAATGAAAAACTGTTTTTT. The encoded protein is CASSSGAYSNEKLFF.

This clone was detected a few times. This chain uses TRBV7-9 with TRBJ2-7; D possibly corresponds to TRBD2 (6 bases). Trimming took 6 bases from V and 3 from J, leaving 15 bases between them. The germline V gene encodes CDR1 SEHNR and CDR2 FQNEAQ (reference sequence). The CDR3 loop spans 14 amino acids. As DNA, the CDR3 is TGTGCCAGCAGACCCGGGAGCTCTGACTACGAGCAGTACTTC. Its translation: CASRPGSSDYEQYF.

J is TRBJ1-3 and V is TRBV28; 8 nucleotides align to TRBD1. Germline CDR1 and CDR2: MDHEN and SYDVKM. The CDR3 length is 15 residues. The ends lost 1 base at V and 4 bases at J; junction bases unmatched: 3. The CDR3 DNA reads as TGTGCCAGCAGTTTATCAGGGGGCCGGGGAAACACCATATATTTT. Translation: CASSLSGGRGNTIYF.

V gene TRBV28 combines with J gene TRBJ1-2, with 10 bases fitting TRBD1. The CDR3 is 14 amino acids. V was clipped by 5 bases and J by 9 bases; unmatched bases: 9. Germline CDR1 and CDR2: MDHEN and SYDVKM. The CDR3 loop is CASSPGQGGYRYTF. The CDR3 DNA sequence: TGTGCCAGCAGTCCAGGACAGGGGGGATATCGCTACACCTTC.

The rearrangement links TRBV11-2 to TRBJ2-7; perhaps TRBD2 as D (6 bases). Per germline, CDR1 SGHAT and CDR2 FQNNGV. The CDR3 runs 17 residues. V lost 1 base and J lost 4, with 20 bases in between. Written as DNA, the CDR3 is TGTGCCAGCAGCTTAGTCCCGGGGGAGCCAAACCTGTACGAGCAGTACTTC. This translates into CASSLVPGEPNLYEQYF.

The chain links TRBV2 to TRBJ2-7, with TRBD2 matching over 8 bases. CDR3 length equals 14 residues. Germline trimming cut 3 bases from V and 4 bases from J; bases unmatched to any gene: 5. Per germline, CDR1 SNHLY and CDR2 FYNNEI. The CDR3 spells CASSDLTGGYEQYF. CDR3 sequence (DNA): TGTGCCAGCAGTGATCTAACGGGAGGGTACGAGCAGTACTTC.

The chain has TRBV2 and TRBJ1-1; D remains ambiguous. The V end was cut by 3 bases, the J end by 0 bases, with 11 bases between. The CDR3 consists of 15 residues. CDR1 and CDR2 (germline): SNHLY, FYNNEI. The CDR3 protein is CASSDLTEMNTEAFF. CDR3 coding DNA: TGTGCCAGCAGTGATTTGACGGAGATGAACACTGAAGCTTTCTTT.

The chain couples TRBV28 to TRBJ2-7; no reliable D call. The CDR3 is 15 residues long. The germline gives CDR1 MDHEN, CDR2 SYDVKM. V lost 1 base, J lost 0 bases, and 10 bases lay in between. The CDR3 DNA reads TGTGCCAGCAGTTTATTGTCCAACCCCTCCTACGAGCAGTACTTC. It encodes CASSLLSNPSYEQYF. Complete variable domain (other parts from reference TRBV28 and TRBJ2-7): DVKVTQSSRYLVKRTGEKVFLECVQDMDHENMFWYRQDPGLGLRLIYFSYDVKMKEKGDIPEGYSVSREKKERFSLILESASTNQTSMYLCASSLLSNPSYEQYFGPGTRLTVT.

The chain carries TRBV5-8 and TRBJ1-5, with 7 nucleotides matching TRBD1. Germline V lookup: CDR1 SGHTS, CDR2 YDEGEE. CDR3 size: 15 residues. V shed 4 bases and J 3 bases; nucleotides not matched to a gene: 7. For the CDR3, the DNA is TGTGCCAGCAGCGCGGGACAGCACATCAATCAGCCCCAGCATTTT. Amino acids: CASSAGQHINQPQHF.

V gene TRBV6-1 combines with J gene TRBJ1-4; D uncertain. Germline V gene lookup returns CDR1 MNHNS and CDR2 SASEGT. V lost 2 bases to trimming and J lost 6 bases, with 10 bases between them. The CDR3 sequence is 14 residues long. CDR3 bases: TGTGCCAGCAGTGAAACAAGTATAGATGAAAAACTGTTTTTT. Amino acids: CASSETSIDEKLFF.

The CDR3 DNA is TGTGCCAGCAGTTTATTTCCAAGGGCTAGCGTATACTCCTACGAGCAGTACTTC. This codes for CASSLFPRASVYSYEQYF. The gene calls are TRBV28 and TRBJ2-7, with D tentatively TRBD2 (6 bases). Germline-derived CDR1 and CDR2 are MDHEN and SYDVKM. This CDR3 is 18 amino acids long. V was pared by 1 base and J by 0 bases, with 19 bases between.

V and J are TRBV6-5 and TRBJ2-7, with D perhaps TRBD2 (6 bases). Germline V gene data show CDR1 as MNHEY and CDR2 as SVGAGI. Trimming removed 0 bases at V and 6 bases at J, with 15 bases between. The CDR3 runs 15 residues. As DNA, the CDR3 is TGTGCCAGCAGTTACTCGGGGACTGCAGGCCCCGAGCAGTACTTC. This gives the protein CASSYSGTAGPEQYF.

This chain uses TRBV6-1 with TRBJ2-3; D gene ambiguous. V was trimmed by 4 bases and J by 6 bases, leaving 8 bases between them. This CDR3 spans 12 amino acids. Germline V CDR1 and CDR2: MNHNS, SASEGT. This CDR3 is CASSVSLDTQYF. The CDR3 DNA reads TGTGCCAGCAGTGTTAGCTTGGATACGCAGTATTTT.

The J gene is TRBJ2-7, the V gene TRBV28, with D perhaps matching TRBD1 (5 bases). The CDR3 runs 15 residues. Germline CDR1 is MDHEN and CDR2 is SYDVKM. Trimming pared 4 bases from V and 2 bases from J, leaving 15 bases between. CDR3 protein: CASSSSQAIPYEQYF. The CDR3 DNA reads TGTGCCAGCAGTTCCTCACAGGCCATCCCCTACGAGCAGTACTTC.

V and J are TRBV4-1 and TRBJ1-1; a weak D match, TRBD1 (6 bases). With 2 bases removed from V and 0 bases from J, the gap between germline ends came to 22 bases. The CDR3 consists of 19 residues. The germline V gene has CDR1 MGHRA and CDR2 YSYEKL. CDR3 sequence (DNA): TGCGCCAGCAGCCAATCCCTAGGGGGGGCTGCTGGTTTGAACACTGAAGCTTTCTTT. This codes for CASSQSLGGAAGLNTEAFF.

V is TRBV6-5 and J is TRBJ2-1, with unresolved D. V dropped 4 bases and J dropped 8 bases, with 15 bases sitting between them. CDR1 and CDR2 from the germline V gene are MNHEY and SVGAGI. The CDR3 covers 14 residues. As DNA, the CDR3 is TGTGCCAGCAGTTGGGGAAGGAGTACGGATGAGCAGTTCTTC. Encoded protein: CASSWGRSTDEQFF.

The rearrangement uses TRBV4-1 and TRBJ2-1; 10 bases match TRBD2. The CDR3 length is 17 residues. The germline V gene encodes CDR1 MGHRA and CDR2 YSYEKL. V shed 0 bases and J 6 bases; nucleotides not matched to a gene: 8. The CDR3 region has the DNA TGCGCCAGCAGCCAAGATGTCGGACTAGCGGTGGGCAATGAGCAGTTCTTC. Its protein is CASSQDVGLAVGNEQFF.

J is TRBJ2-3 and V is TRBV10-3; no reliable D call. This CDR3 has 14 residues. Germline loops: CDR1 ENHRY, CDR2 SYGVKD. V dropped 0 bases and J dropped 7 bases, with 11 bases sitting between them. The CDR3 loop is CAISESVEINTQYF. The CDR3 bases are TGTGCCATCAGTGAGTCGGTGGAAATAAATACGCAGTATTTT.

The chain couples TRBV19 to TRBJ2-7, with 7 nucleotides matching TRBD1. Germline V lookup: CDR1 LNHDA, CDR2 SQIVND (reference sequence). The CDR3 is 15 residues long. The junction had 9 bases not matched to a gene; V was cut back by 7 bases and J by 0 bases. The CDR3 DNA sequence: TGTGCCAGTACCCCTGGGGACAGACCCTCCTACGAGCAGTACTTC. Protein sequence: CASTPGDRPSYEQYF.

V is TRBV6-6 and J is TRBJ2-7, with D possibly TRBD1 on 6 matching bases. Germline V CDR1 and CDR2: MNHNY, SVGAGI (reference sequence). The CDR3 length is 14 residues. Trimming removed 5 bases from V and 5 bases from J, with 16 bases in between. Here the CDR3 reads CASSPRTGLDEQYF. The DNA of the CDR3 is TGTGCCAGCAGTCCTCGAACAGGGTTGGACGAGCAGTACTTC.

The chain links TRBV30 to TRBJ2-3; unclear D gene. Trimming shortened V by 3 bases and J by 3 bases, and 4 bases separated the two germline ends. This CDR3 contains 11 residues. Germline-derived CDR1 and CDR2 are GTSNPN and SVGIG (reference sequence). This CDR3 reads CAWSRTDTQYF. The CDR3 DNA follows: TGTGCCTGGAGCCGAACAGATACGCAGTATTTT.